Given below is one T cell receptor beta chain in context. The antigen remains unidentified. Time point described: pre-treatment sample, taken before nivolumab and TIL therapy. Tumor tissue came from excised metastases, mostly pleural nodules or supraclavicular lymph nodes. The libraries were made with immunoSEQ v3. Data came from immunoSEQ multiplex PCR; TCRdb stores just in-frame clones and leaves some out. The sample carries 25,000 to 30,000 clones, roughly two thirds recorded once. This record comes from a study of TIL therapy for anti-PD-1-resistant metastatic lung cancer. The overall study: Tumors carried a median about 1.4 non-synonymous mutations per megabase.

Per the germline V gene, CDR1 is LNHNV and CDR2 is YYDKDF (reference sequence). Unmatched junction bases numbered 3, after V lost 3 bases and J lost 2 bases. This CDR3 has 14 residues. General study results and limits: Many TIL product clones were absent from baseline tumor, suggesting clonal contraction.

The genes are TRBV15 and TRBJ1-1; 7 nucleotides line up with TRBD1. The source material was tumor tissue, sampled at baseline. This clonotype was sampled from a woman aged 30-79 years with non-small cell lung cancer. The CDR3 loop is CATSRGQLNTEAFF. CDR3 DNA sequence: TGTGCCACCAGCAGGGGACAGCTTAACACTGAAGCTTTCTTT.